A single sample is the source of the 24 T cell receptor beta chains below, sequenced in a study of control samples from healthy donors and cancer patients. Sequenced by immunoSEQ multiplex PCR; TCRdb stores in-frame clones only, minus some. Here the sample spans about 85,000 clones, about 89% being singletons. Sequenced material: blood. The receptors shown here come from an older woman in good health.

The chain combines TRBV4-3 with TRBJ1-1; the match to TRBD1 covers 11 bases. V lost 2 bases and J lost 1; bases outside the gene matches: 6. This CDR3 has 17 amino acids. The germline gives CDR1 LGHNA, CDR2 YSLEER. The CDR3 loop is CASSQLGQGAGNTEAFF. DNA for the CDR3: TGCGCCAGCAGCCAACTTGGACAGGGGGCCGGGAACACTGAAGCTTTCTTT.

This chain links TRBV28 with TRBJ1-2; 8 positions match TRBD1. CDR3 length equals 17 residues. The germline gives CDR1 MDHEN, CDR2 SYDVKM. V lost 3 bases, J lost 4 bases, and 13 bases stayed unmatched. CDR3 protein: CASSFPRTGPLVYGYTF. The DNA for the CDR3 is TGTGCCAGCAGTTTCCCCCGGACAGGGCCCCTGGTCTATGGCTACACCTTC.

CDR3 sequence (DNA): TGTGCCAGCAGGGACGGGACTAGCGGCGATACGCAGTATTTT. Amino acid sequence: CASRDGTSGDTQYF. The chain is built from TRBV2 and TRBJ2-3, with 11 bases lining up with TRBD2. V lost 6 bases to trimming and J lost 6 bases; unmatched junction nucleotides: 5. The CDR3 has 14 residues. Germline V gene lookup returns CDR1 SNHLY and CDR2 FYNNEI.

This clone appeared once. The V gene is TRBV6-4, the J gene TRBJ2-3; TRBD1 is a possible D gene (6 bases). The CDR3 runs to 14 residues. V shed 3 bases and J shed 5 bases, with 12 bases lying between them. The germline CDR1 and CDR2 sequences are MRHNA and SNTAGT. CDR3 bases: TGTGCCAGCAGTGAGGGTCAGGGGAGAGATACGCAGTATTTT. Translation gives CASSEGQGRDTQYF.

The chain recombines TRBV2 with TRBJ2-1; unclear D gene. Germline V CDR1 and CDR2: SNHLY, FYNNEI. The CDR3 extends over 11 amino acids. Trimming removed 7 bases at V and 8 bases at J, with 9 bases between. The CDR3 loop reads CASKTPDEQFF. In DNA form, the CDR3 reads TGTGCCAGCAAAACCCCGGATGAGCAGTTCTTC.

This sequence joins TRBV5-1 and TRBJ2-5, with D hard to call. Deletions cut 3 bases from V and 2 bases from J, with 8 bases between. The CDR3 extends over 13 amino acids. Germline loops: CDR1 SGHRS, CDR2 YFSETQ. The CDR3 DNA reads TGCGCCAGCAGCTCGTATTCACAAGAGACCCAGTACTTC. It encodes CASSSYSQETQYF.

This clone was observed a handful of times. This chain uses TRBV7-9 with TRBJ2-1; 8 bases line up with TRBD1. The germline V gene encodes CDR1 SEHNR and CDR2 FQNEAQ (reference sequence). The length of the CDR3 is 15 residues. The V segment lost 3 bases and the J segment 7 bases; nucleotides outside the gene matches: 8. The CDR3 region has the DNA TGTGCCAGCAGCTTCGGGCAGGGGGCTTGGAATGAGCAGTTCTTC. Protein: CASSFGQGAWNEQFF.

The J gene is TRBJ1-2, the V gene TRBV4-1; D is unresolved. The germline V gene has CDR1 MGHRA and CDR2 YSYEKL. With 0 bases removed from V and 0 bases from J, the gap between germline ends came to 8 bases. The CDR3 runs 15 residues. In DNA, the CDR3 is TGCGCCAGCAGCCAAGACCCGGGAGCTAACTATGGCTACACCTTC. Its translation is CASSQDPGANYGYTF.

V is TRBV27 and J is TRBJ2-5, with D perhaps matching TRBD1 (5 bases). The germline gives CDR1 MNHEY, CDR2 SMNVEV (reference sequence). Trimming took 7 bases from V and 4 from J, leaving 13 bases between them. CDR3 length: 13 residues. The CDR3 bases are TGTGCCAGCACCAGATATCAGGGAGAGACCCAGTACTTC. Translated: CASTRYQGETQYF.

The chain carries TRBV7-2 and TRBJ2-7; no clear D. CDR3 length: 12 residues. V was shortened by 5 bases and J by 4 bases, with 9 bases between the two germline ends. Germline lookup yields CDR1 SGHTA and CDR2 FQGNSA. For the CDR3, the DNA is TGTGCCAGCAGCCACCCAAGTTACGAGCAGTACTTC. Residues: CASSHPSYEQYF.

The chain is built from TRBV18 and TRBJ2-3; TRBD1 aligns across 9 bases. Germline V gene sequence: CDR1 KGHSH, CDR2 LQKENI. The CDR3 contains 16 residues. V shed 1 base, J shed 2 bases, and the junction held 4 bases outside the gene matches. CDR3 sequence: CASSPLGQGDTDTQYF. CDR3 sequence (DNA): TGTGCCAGCTCACCACTGGGACAGGGCGACACAGATACGCAGTATTTT.

This clone was observed a single time. The CDR3 DNA reads as TGTGCCAGCTTAAGGACAGGGGAGAACACTGAAGCTTTCTTT. Amino acids: CASLRTGENTEAFF. The chain is built from TRBV2 and TRBJ1-1; 9 nucleotides match TRBD1. The CDR3 extends over 14 amino acids. Germline V gene sequence: CDR1 SNHLY, CDR2 FYNNEI. The V and J ends lost 8 bases and 1 base, in that order; junction bases with no gene match: 5.

The gene calls are TRBV18 and TRBJ2-3; 9 bases fit TRBD1. V shed 8 bases, J shed 9 bases, and the junction held 9 bases outside the gene matches. Germline CDR1 reads KGHSH; CDR2 reads LQKENI. The CDR3 contains 13 residues. The CDR3 is CASLPGTGQTQYF. The CDR3 DNA reads as TGTGCCAGCCTTCCAGGGACAGGGCAGACGCAGTATTTT.

The CDR3 bases are TGTGCCAGCAGTTACCAGGACAGACGGACCAACAATGAGCAGTTCTTC. This codes for CASSYQDRRTNNEQFF. The genes are TRBV6-2 or TRBV6-3 and TRBJ2-1, with D tentatively TRBD1 (6 bases). This CDR3 comprises 16 residues. V lost 2 bases and J 5 bases, leaving 16 bases between the germline ends. Per the germline V gene, CDR1 is MNHEY and CDR2 is SVGEGT.

The chain carries TRBV18 and TRBJ2-2; the D call may be TRBD1 or TRBD2 (5 bases each). V lost 3 bases and J 1 base, leaving 9 bases between the germline ends. Per germline, CDR1 KGHSH and CDR2 LQKENI. CDR3 length equals 15 residues. CDR3 protein: CASSPGPMNTGELFF. CDR3 nucleotides: TGTGCCAGCTCACCGGGACCGATGAACACCGGGGAGCTGTTTTTT.

The V call is TRBV2, the J call TRBJ2-5; possibly TRBD2 for D (5 bases). Germline CDR1 is SNHLY and CDR2 is FYNNEI. V was clipped by 2 bases and J by 5 bases, with 12 bases between them. The CDR3 sequence is 14 residues long. The CDR3 spells CASSEPLAWETQYF. CDR3 DNA sequence: TGTGCCAGCAGTGAACCTCTAGCTTGGGAGACCCAGTACTTC.

The chain carries TRBV5-1 and TRBJ2-7; tentative D call: TRBD1 (5 bases). The CDR3 covers 18 residues. Germline V gene data show CDR1 as SGHRS and CDR2 as YFSETQ. Trimming cost V 4 bases and J 6 bases, with 29 bases left between them. CDR3 amino acids: CASSPVQVPGPLRIEQYF. DNA for the CDR3: TGCGCCAGCAGCCCTGTACAGGTCCCGGGTCCTCTACGAATCGAGCAGTACTTC.

V usage is TRBV4-3 and J usage is TRBJ2-1; D may be TRBD2 (6 bases). V dropped 0 bases and J dropped 7 bases, with 16 bases sitting between them. The CDR3 is 16 residues long. Germline V gene lookup returns CDR1 LGHNA and CDR2 YSLEER. CDR3 nucleotide sequence: TGCGCCAGCAGCCAAGAGGAGGGGCCAGGATGGAATGAGCAGTTCTTC. Its translation: CASSQEEGPGWNEQFF.

This chain uses TRBV5-1 with TRBJ2-1, with 10 positions matching TRBD2. This CDR3 comprises 15 residues. The V and J ends lost 2 bases and 8 bases, in that order; junction bases with no gene match: 7. Germline CDR1 SGHRS, CDR2 YFSETQ. In DNA form, the CDR3 reads TGCGCCAGCAGCTTACAGCGGGGGGGTTTCGATGAGCAGTTCTTC. Its translation is CASSLQRGGFDEQFF.

The chain recombines TRBV12-3 or TRBV12-4 with TRBJ2-5, with unresolved D. The CDR3 sequence is 13 residues long. With 6 bases removed from V and 1 base from J, the gap between germline ends came to 9 bases. CDR3 protein: CASSSELQETQYF. The CDR3 DNA follows: TGTGCCAGCAGCTCAGAGCTCCAAGAGACCCAGTACTTC.

This rearrangement joins TRBV10-3 to TRBJ2-5; weak D call: TRBD2 (6 bases). The V end was cut by 3 bases, the J end by 3 bases, with 8 bases between. This CDR3 has 13 amino acids. Germline CDR1 ENHRY, CDR2 SYGVKD. CDR3 coding DNA: TGTGCCATCAGTGATTGGGGGGAAGAGACCCAGTACTTC. Its protein is CAISDWGEETQYF.

This clone was observed once. This chain connects TRBV9 to TRBJ2-7, with 11 bases matching TRBD1. Trimming took 0 bases from V and 2 from J; bases not matched to a gene: 1. CDR1 and CDR2 (germline): SGDLS, YYNGEE. CDR3 length: 15 amino acids. The CDR3 DNA reads as TGTGCCAGCAGCGTAGAGGGACAGGGGGCCTACGAGCAGTACTTC. This gives the protein CASSVEGQGAYEQYF.

This clone was seen just once. The CDR3 nucleotides read TGTGCCAGCAACACCCTCCGGGGCACTGAAGCTTTCTTT. This gives the protein CASNTLRGTEAFF. The chain uses TRBV7-2 and TRBJ1-1; no clear D. V was pared by 7 bases and J by 4 bases, with 13 bases between. There are 13 residues in the CDR3. Per germline, CDR1 SGHTA and CDR2 FQGNSA.

The chain couples TRBV11-2 to TRBJ2-4, with 11 bases matching TRBD2. The CDR3 totals 14 residues. The germline gives CDR1 SGHAT, CDR2 FQNNGV. Trimming at V came to 5 bases and at J to 13 bases, leaving 10 bases not matched to a gene. The CDR3 spells CASSLGLAEGTQYF. DNA of the CDR3: TGTGCCAGCAGCCTGGGACTAGCGGAGGGCACCCAGTACTTC.